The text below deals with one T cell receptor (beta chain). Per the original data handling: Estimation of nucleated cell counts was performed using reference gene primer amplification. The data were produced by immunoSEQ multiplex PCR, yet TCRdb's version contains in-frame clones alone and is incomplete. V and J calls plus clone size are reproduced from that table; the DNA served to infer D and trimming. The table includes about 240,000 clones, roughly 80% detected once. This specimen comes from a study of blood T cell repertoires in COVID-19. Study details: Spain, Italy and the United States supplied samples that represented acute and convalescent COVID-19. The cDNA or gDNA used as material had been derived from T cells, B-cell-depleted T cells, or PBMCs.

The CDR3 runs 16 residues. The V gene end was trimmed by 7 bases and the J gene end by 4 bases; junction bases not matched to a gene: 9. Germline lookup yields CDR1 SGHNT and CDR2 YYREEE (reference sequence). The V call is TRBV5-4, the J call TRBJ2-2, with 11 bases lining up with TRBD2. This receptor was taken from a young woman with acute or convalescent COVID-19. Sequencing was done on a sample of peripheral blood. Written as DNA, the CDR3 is TGTGCCAGCGGCCCAGGAGGACTAGCGGGCACCGGGGAGCTGTTTTTT. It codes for CASGPGGLAGTGELFF. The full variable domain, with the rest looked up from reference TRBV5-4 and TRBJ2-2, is ETGVTQSPTHLIKTRGQQVTLRCSSQSGHNTVSWYQQALGQGPQFIFQYYREEENGRGNFPPRFSGLQFPNYSSELNVNALELDDSALYLCASGPGGLAGTGELFFGEGSRLTVL.